This section outlines one T cell receptor beta chain sequence together with its context. This CDR3 contains 19 residues. J lost 0 bases, V lost 1 base, and 11 bases had no gene match. Germline V gene sequence: CDR1 SGHTA, CDR2 FQGNSA. The data stem from a study of blood T cell repertoires in COVID-19. The overall study: COVID-19 samples, acute and convalescent, were from the United States, Italy and Spain.

Under the authors' procedure: Researchers report that nucleated cell counts were estimated from reference gene primer amplification. Data came from immunoSEQ multiplex PCR; TCRdb stores just in-frame clones and leaves some out. Clone size and V and J calls were adopted from that table, with D and trimming inferred from the DNA. The sample contains more than 140,000 clones, approximately 82% of which appear only once. The TCR originated in a woman aged 45-59 years in a cohort sampled during active or convalescent COVID-19. V is TRBV7-2 and J is TRBJ2-5; 10 bases are a match to TRBD2. Sequenced sample: peripheral blood. The CDR3 sequence is CASSLVGRLSGGYQETQYF. Here the CDR3 DNA reads TGTGCCAGCAGCTTAGTTGGTCGCCTTAGCGGGGGGTACCAAGAGACCCAGTACTTC. Complete variable domain (other parts from reference TRBV7-2 and TRBJ2-5): GAGVSQSPSNKVTEKGKDVELRCDPISGHTALYWYRQSLGQGLEFLIYFQGNSAPDKSGLPSDRFSAERTGGSVSTLTIQRTQQEDSAVYLCASSLVGRLSGGYQETQYFGPGTRLLVL.